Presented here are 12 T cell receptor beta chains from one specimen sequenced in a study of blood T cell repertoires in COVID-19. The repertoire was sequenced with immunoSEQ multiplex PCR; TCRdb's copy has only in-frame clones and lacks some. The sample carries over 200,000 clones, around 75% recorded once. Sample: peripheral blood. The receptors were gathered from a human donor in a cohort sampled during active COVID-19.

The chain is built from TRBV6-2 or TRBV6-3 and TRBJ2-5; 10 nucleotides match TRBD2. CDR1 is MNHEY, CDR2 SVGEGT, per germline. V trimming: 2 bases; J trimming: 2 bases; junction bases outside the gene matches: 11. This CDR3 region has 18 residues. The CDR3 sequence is CASSYRSLAGVGQETQYF. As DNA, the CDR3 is TGTGCCAGCAGTTACAGGAGTCTAGCGGGAGTCGGGCAAGAGACCCAGTACTTC.

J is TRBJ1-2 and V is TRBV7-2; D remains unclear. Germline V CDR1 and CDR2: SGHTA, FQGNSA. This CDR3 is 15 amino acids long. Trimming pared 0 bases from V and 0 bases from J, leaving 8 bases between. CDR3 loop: CASSLAVQSNYGYTF. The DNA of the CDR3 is TGTGCCAGCAGCTTAGCGGTCCAGTCTAACTATGGCTACACCTTC.

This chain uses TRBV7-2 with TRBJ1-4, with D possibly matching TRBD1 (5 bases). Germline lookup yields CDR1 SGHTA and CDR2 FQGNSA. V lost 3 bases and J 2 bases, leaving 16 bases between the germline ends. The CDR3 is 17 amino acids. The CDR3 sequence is CASSFPQGGSTNEKLFF. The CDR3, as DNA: TGTGCCAGCAGCTTCCCGCAGGGAGGATCGACTAATGAAAAACTGTTTTTT. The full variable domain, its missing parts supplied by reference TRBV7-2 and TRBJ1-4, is GAGVSQSPSNKVTEKGKDVELRCDPISGHTALYWYRQSLGQGLEFLIYFQGNSAPDKSGLPSDRFSAERTGGSVSTLTIQRTQQEDSAVYLCASSFPQGGSTNEKLFFGSGTQLSVL.

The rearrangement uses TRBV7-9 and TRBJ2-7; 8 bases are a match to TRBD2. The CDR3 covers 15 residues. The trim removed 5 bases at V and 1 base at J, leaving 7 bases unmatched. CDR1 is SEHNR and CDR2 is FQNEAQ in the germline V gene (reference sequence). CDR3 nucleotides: TGTGCCAGCAGCCATAGCGGGACTCTTTCCTACGAGCAGTACTTC. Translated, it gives CASSHSGTLSYEQYF.

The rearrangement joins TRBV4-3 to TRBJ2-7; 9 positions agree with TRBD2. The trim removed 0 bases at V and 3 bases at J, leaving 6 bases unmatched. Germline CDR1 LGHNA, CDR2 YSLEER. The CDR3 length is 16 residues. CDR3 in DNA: TGCGCCAGCAGCCAAGACGGGGGTAGCGGGAGCTACGAGCAGTACTTC. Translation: CASSQDGGSGSYEQYF.

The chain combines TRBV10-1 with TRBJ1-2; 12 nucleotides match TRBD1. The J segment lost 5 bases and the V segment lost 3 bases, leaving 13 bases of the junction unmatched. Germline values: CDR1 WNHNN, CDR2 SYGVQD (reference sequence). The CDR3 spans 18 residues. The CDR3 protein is CASSELRDRGPGEYGYTF. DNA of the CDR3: TGCGCCAGCAGTGAACTAAGGGACAGGGGGCCGGGGGAATATGGCTACACCTTC.

The CDR3: CASSSNSNSNQPQHF. The CDR3 DNA reads as TGTGCCAGCAGCTCGAACAGTAATAGCAATCAGCCCCAGCATTTT. The V call is TRBV7-9, the J call TRBJ1-5; D gene ambiguous. The germline gives CDR1 SEHNR, CDR2 FQNEAQ (reference sequence). Deletions cut 4 bases from V and 0 bases from J, with 10 bases between. This CDR3 is built from 15 residues.

The CDR3 region is CASSYRDRSSYNEQFF. In DNA form, the CDR3 reads TGTGCCAGCAGCTATAGGGACAGGAGCTCCTACAATGAGCAGTTCTTC. The chain joins TRBV4-2 to TRBJ2-1; 8 bases agree with TRBD1. With 5 bases clipped from V and 0 bases from J, the junction kept 6 bases outside the gene matches. Germline assignment: CDR1 LGHNA and CDR2 YNFKEQ. This CDR3 has 16 amino acids.

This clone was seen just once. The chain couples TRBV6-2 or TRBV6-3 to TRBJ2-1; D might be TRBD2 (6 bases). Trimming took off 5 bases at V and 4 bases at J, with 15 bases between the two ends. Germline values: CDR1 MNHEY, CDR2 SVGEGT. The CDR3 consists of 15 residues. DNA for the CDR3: TGTGCCAGCAGTCCCGGGACTTCGTCGTACAATGAGCAGTTCTTC. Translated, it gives CASSPGTSSYNEQFF.

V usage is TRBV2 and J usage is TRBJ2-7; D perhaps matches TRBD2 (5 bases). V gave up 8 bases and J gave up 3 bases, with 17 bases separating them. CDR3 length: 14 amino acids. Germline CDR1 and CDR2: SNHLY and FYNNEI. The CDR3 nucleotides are TGTGCCAGCGTAGGGAGACATCTTTTCTACGAGCAGTACTTC. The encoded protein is CASVGRHLFYEQYF.

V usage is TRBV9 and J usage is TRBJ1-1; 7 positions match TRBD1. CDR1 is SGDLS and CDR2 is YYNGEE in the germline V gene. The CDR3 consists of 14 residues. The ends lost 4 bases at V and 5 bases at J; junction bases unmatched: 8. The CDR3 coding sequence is TGTGCCAGCAGCCAACAGGGGTCCATGACTGAAGCTTTCTTT. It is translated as CASSQQGSMTEAFF.

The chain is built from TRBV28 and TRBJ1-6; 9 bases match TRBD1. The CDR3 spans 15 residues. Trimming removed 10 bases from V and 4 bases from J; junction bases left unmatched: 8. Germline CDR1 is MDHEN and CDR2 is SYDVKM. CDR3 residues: CATSIQGAYNSPLHF. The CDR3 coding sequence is TGTGCCACCTCAATACAGGGGGCATATAATTCACCCCTCCACTTT.